This T cell receptor (beta chain) was recovered during a study of cytomegalovirus exposure and HLA in healthy donors. PCR involved 60 Vbeta and 13 Jbeta primers. Clones were sequenced by immunoSEQ multiplex PCR, and TCRdb holds only the in-frame ones, with some missing. The table shows more than 85,000 clones, with around 79% occurring only once. The ends were cut back, 4 bases at V and 4 bases at J, with 10 bases in the middle. Germline assignment: CDR1 SGHAT and CDR2 FQNNGV. This CDR3 comprises 13 residues. This clonotype was sampled from a woman in her twenties or thirties in good health and CMV-seronegative. Sequenced material: PBMCs. The V call is TRBV11-2, the J call TRBJ1-2; D not certain. DNA of the CDR3: TGTGCCAGCAGCTCCCCTTGGGCCTATGGCTACACCTTC. Translated: CASSSPWAYGYTF.